This T cell receptor (beta chain) was retrieved from a study of blood T cell repertoires in COVID-19. Overall study: Donors in the United States, Italy and Spain gave samples during acute or convalescent COVID-19.

Measured with immunoSEQ multiplex PCR; TCRdb has only the in-frame clones, and not every one. The data contain 150,000 to 200,000 clones, roughly 85% of them singletons. Germline values: CDR1 LGHDT, CDR2 YNNKEL (reference sequence). Trimming at V came to 0 bases and at J to 9 bases, leaving 5 bases not matched to a gene. The CDR3 consists of 15 residues. The clonotype was recovered from a man aged 45 to 65 with active or convalescent COVID-19. The sequenced sample was peripheral blood. The chain has TRBV3-1 (or the pseudogene TRBV3-2) and TRBJ1-6; 7 bases agree with TRBD1. For the CDR3, the DNA is TGTGCCAGCAGCCAAGAGGGGCAGGGGGGTTCACCCCTCCACTTT. This encodes CASSQEGQGGSPLHF.